A single sample gave rise to the 32 T cell receptor beta chains below, sequenced in a study of blood T cell repertoires in COVID-19. Produced via immunoSEQ multiplex PCR; TCRdb's table is partial and in-frame only. The sample yields 230,000 or so clones, 80% to 85% seen once. Input material: PBMCs or T cells enriched from blood (not recorded which). The receptors derive from a man aged 50-59 years who had recovered from COVID-19.

The chain employs TRBV9 and TRBJ2-5, with 12 bases fitting TRBD2. Germline lookup yields CDR1 SGDLS and CDR2 YYNGEE. The CDR3 totals 14 residues. Trimming removed 6 bases from V and 4 bases from J; junction bases left unmatched: 4. DNA for the CDR3: TGTGCCAGCAACCCTAGCGGGAGGGTAGAGACCCAGTACTTC. Amino acid sequence: CASNPSGRVETQYF.

CDR3 sequence (DNA): TGTGCCAGCAGCCGTACCGACAGTTACGAGCAGTACTTC. This gives the protein CASSRTDSYEQYF. The rearrangement joins TRBV3-1 (or the pseudogene TRBV3-2) to TRBJ2-7; D possibly corresponds to TRBD1 (5 bases). Germline V gene data show CDR1 as LGHDT and CDR2 as YNNKEL (reference sequence). The CDR3 is 13 residues long. V gave up 4 bases and J gave up 4 bases, with 11 bases separating them.

The genes are TRBV11-3 and TRBJ2-1; D is perhaps TRBD1 (6 bases). Trimming stripped 1 base from V and 10 bases from J, with 8 bases between. Germline loops: CDR1 SGHNT, CDR2 YENEEA. The CDR3 length is 12 residues. CDR3 sequence (DNA): TGTGCCAGCAGCTTAGCGGGACAAGAGCAGTTCTTC. It is translated as CASSLAGQEQFF.

This chain uses TRBV7-3 with TRBJ1-1; TRBD1 is a possible D gene (5 bases). Trimming removed 3 bases at V and 4 bases at J, with 9 bases between. This CDR3 is 13 amino acids long. Looked up from germline, CDR1 is SGHTA and CDR2 is FQGTGA. The CDR3 loop is CASSLGGSTEAFF. CDR3 coding DNA: TGTGCCAGCAGCTTGGGGGGAAGCACTGAAGCTTTCTTT. Full variable domain (missing parts from reference TRBV7-3 and TRBJ1-1): GAGVSQTPSNKVTEKGKYVELRCDPISGHTALYWYRQSLGQGPEFLIYFQGTGAADDSGLPNDRFFAVRPEGSVSTLKIQRTERGDSAVYLCASSLGGSTEAFFGQGTRLTVV.

The V call is TRBV11-2, the J call TRBJ1-5; tentative D call: TRBD1 (5 bases). The CDR3 extends over 17 amino acids. Trimming stripped 5 bases from V and 0 bases from J, with 17 bases between. Per the germline V gene, CDR1 is SGHAT and CDR2 is FQNNGV. The CDR3 loop is CASSPRGGYHSNQPQHF. CDR3 nucleotides: TGTGCCAGCAGCCCGCGGGGCGGGTATCATAGCAATCAGCCCCAGCATTTT.

This chain joins TRBV15 and TRBJ2-2; 7 bases align to TRBD2. The V gene end was trimmed by 1 base and the J gene end by 4 bases; junction bases not matched to a gene: 3. This CDR3 region has 15 residues. Germline loops: CDR1 LNHNV, CDR2 YYDKDF (reference sequence). CDR3 DNA: TGTGCCACCAGCAGAGGGGGGGGAGCCACCGGGGAGCTGTTTTTT. Translated: CATSRGGGATGELFF.

V gene TRBV15 combines with J gene TRBJ2-7, with a weak D call TRBD1 (5 bases). Trimming cost V 0 bases and J 13 bases, with 13 bases left between them. Per the germline V gene, CDR1 is LNHNV and CDR2 is YYDKDF (reference sequence). This CDR3 is 12 amino acids long. CDR3 residues: CATSRDGAVRYF. The DNA for the CDR3 is TGTGCCACCAGCAGAGATGGGGCCGTAAGATACTTC.

This clone showed up just once. J is TRBJ2-7 and V is TRBV4-3; D uncertain. The V end was cut by 0 bases, the J end by 1 base, with 7 bases between. Germline V CDR1 and CDR2: LGHNA, YSLEER. The CDR3 is 14 residues long. Here the CDR3 reads CASSQDRVSYEQYF. The CDR3 bases are TGCGCCAGCAGCCAAGATCGGGTTTCCTACGAGCAGTACTTC.

The V call is TRBV18, the J call TRBJ1-1, with D possibly matching TRBD1 (6 bases). Trimming removed 3 bases at V and 2 bases at J, with 10 bases between. Germline assignment: CDR1 KGHSH and CDR2 LQKENI. The CDR3 is 14 residues long. This chain's CDR3 is CASSPTGRNTEAFF. For the CDR3, the DNA is TGTGCCAGCTCACCGACAGGAAGAAACACTGAAGCTTTCTTT.

The chain employs TRBV18 and TRBJ2-2, with D unclear. Germline V gene sequence: CDR1 KGHSH, CDR2 LQKENI. The length of the CDR3 is 14 residues. Trimming took 6 bases from V and 5 from J, leaving 13 bases between them. This CDR3 is CASSSTVSTGELFF. Here the CDR3 DNA reads TGTGCCAGCTCCTCAACCGTTAGTACCGGGGAGCTGTTTTTT.

This chain uses TRBV3-1 (or the pseudogene TRBV3-2) with TRBJ2-7, with 8 bases identical to TRBD2. Trimming removed 7 bases from V and 6 bases from J; junction bases left unmatched: 8. Germline CDR1 is LGHDT and CDR2 is YNNKEL (reference sequence). This CDR3 region has 13 residues. DNA for the CDR3: TGTGCCAGCAAGGGGTTAGCGGGATTCGAGCAGTACTTC. Translation gives CASKGLAGFEQYF.

This chain joins TRBV27 and TRBJ1-2; 8 bases are a match to TRBD1. With V trimmed by 6 bases and J by 7 bases, 4 bases remained unmatched. The germline V gene encodes CDR1 MNHEY and CDR2 SMNVEV (reference sequence). The length of the CDR3 is 12 residues. The DNA of the CDR3 is TGTGCCAGCAGGACAGGGGAGGGTGGCTACACCTTC. It yields the protein CASRTGEGGYTF.

The genes are TRBV7-9 and TRBJ2-7; 9 bases are shared with TRBD1. Trimming at V came to 5 bases and at J to 3 bases, leaving 5 bases not matched to a gene. This CDR3 region has 14 residues. CDR1 is SEHNR, CDR2 FQNEAQ, per germline (reference sequence). The CDR3 loop reads CASSRTGDNYEQYF. CDR3 DNA: TGTGCCAGCAGCCGGACAGGGGACAACTACGAGCAGTACTTC.

The rearrangement links TRBV4-1 to TRBJ1-5, with D possibly being TRBD1 (5 bases). V lost 3 bases and J lost 7, with 19 bases in between. The CDR3 is 16 amino acids. CDR1 and CDR2 from the germline V gene are MGHRA and YSYEKL. CDR3 amino acids: CASSHGLGQGRQPQHF. The CDR3 DNA is TGCGCCAGCAGCCATGGTCTGGGGCAGGGTAGGCAGCCCCAGCATTTT.

The chain couples TRBV4-1 to TRBJ2-3; D possibly corresponds to TRBD1 (6 bases). Trimming shortened V by 5 bases and J by 6 bases, and 21 bases separated the two germline ends. CDR1 MGHRA and CDR2 YSYEKL come from the germline V gene. This CDR3 spans 16 amino acids. The DNA of the CDR3 is TGCGCCAGCAGCACGGCTACAGGGATTAGCAGCGATACGCAGTATTTT. Its translation is CASSTATGISSDTQYF.

This clone was observed a few times. The chain employs TRBV5-5 and TRBJ2-7, with a weak D call TRBD1 (6 bases). The CDR3 is 16 residues long. Per the germline V gene, CDR1 is SGHKS and CDR2 is YYEKEE (reference sequence). The ends were cut back, 4 bases at V and 2 bases at J, with 19 bases in the middle. The CDR3 region is CASSPRLRQATYEQYF. CDR3 bases: TGTGCCAGCAGCCCGCGCCTCCGACAGGCTACCTACGAGCAGTACTTC.

This rearrangement joins TRBV14 to TRBJ2-3, with D perhaps matching TRBD2 (6 bases). The CDR3 runs to 13 residues. The germline V gene has CDR1 SGHDN and CDR2 FVKESK. Trimming stripped 1 base from V and 12 bases from J, with 14 bases between. CDR3 sequence (DNA): TGTGCCAGCAGCCAAGGTGGGGGGAGGAGCCAGTATTTT. This encodes CASSQGGGRSQYF. Together with reference TRBV14 and TRBJ2-3, the CDR3 gives the full variable domain: EAGVTQFPSHSVIEKGQTVTLRCDPISGHDNLYWYRRVMGKEIKFLLHFVKESKQDESGMPNNRFLAERTGGTYSTLKVQPAELEDSGVYFCASSQGGGRSQYFGPGTRLTVL.

This clone has just one count. The chain is built from TRBV7-3 and TRBJ2-5; 7 nucleotides line up with TRBD2. Per the germline V gene, CDR1 is SGHTA and CDR2 is FQGTGA. The V gene end was trimmed by 0 bases and the J gene end by 5 bases; junction bases not matched to a gene: 9. This CDR3 region has 16 residues. The CDR3 is CASSLTLGGGAETQYF. CDR3 coding DNA: TGTGCCAGCAGCTTAACGCTTGGGGGAGGGGCGGAGACCCAGTACTTC.

CDR3 in amino acids: CASRQGLLEKLFF. CDR3 DNA: TGTGCCAGCAGACAGGGTTTACTTGAAAAACTGTTTTTT. J is TRBJ1-4 and V is TRBV6-5, with D possibly TRBD1 on 6 matching bases. Germline V lookup: CDR1 MNHEY, CDR2 SVGAGI. V lost 6 bases and J 7 bases, leaving 12 bases between the germline ends. The CDR3 totals 13 residues.

This sequence joins TRBV4-1 and TRBJ1-1; D gene ambiguous. Germline assignment: CDR1 MGHRA and CDR2 YSYEKL. The CDR3 length is 15 residues. V was shortened by 0 bases and J by 4 bases, with 12 bases between the two germline ends. The CDR3 here is CASSQDRNSGTEAFF. The CDR3 DNA reads as TGCGCCAGCAGCCAAGATCGGAACAGCGGCACTGAAGCTTTCTTT.

A remark on this clone: An end of the junction does not agree with germline; a read error may underlie this. V is TRBV3-1 (or the pseudogene TRBV3-2) and J is TRBJ2-3; TRBD1 matches at 7 bases. The CDR3 loop spans 13 amino acids. CDR1 and CDR2 from the germline V gene are LGHDT and YNNKEL (reference sequence). The CDR3 nucleotides read TGTGCCAGCAGCCAAGCGGGGACAGACACGCAGTATTTT. This translates into CASSQAGTDTQYF.

This chain joins TRBV2 and TRBJ2-3; the match to TRBD2 covers 12 bases. Per the germline V gene, CDR1 is SNHLY and CDR2 is FYNNEI. The CDR3 loop spans 16 amino acids. V gave up 10 bases and J gave up 1 base; unmatched junction bases: 9. CDR3 region: CAIVTSGGFGTDTQYF. In DNA form, the CDR3 reads TGTGCCATCGTGACTAGCGGGGGATTTGGCACAGATACGCAGTATTTT.

The rearrangement links TRBV7-9 to TRBJ1-4, with 10 bases lining up with TRBD1. The V segment lost 5 bases and the J segment 8 bases; nucleotides outside the gene matches: 8. CDR1 and CDR2 from the germline V gene are SEHNR and FQNEAQ (reference sequence). The CDR3 runs to 15 residues. CDR3 nucleotide sequence: TGTGCCAGCAGCCTCCGACAGGGGGCTTGGGAAAAACTGTTTTTT. Translation gives CASSLRQGAWEKLFF.

The V call is TRBV19, the J call TRBJ1-5; no clear D. The length of the CDR3 is 15 residues. The ends were cut back, 3 bases at V and 3 bases at J, with 12 bases in the middle. Germline values: CDR1 LNHDA, CDR2 SQIVND (reference sequence). DNA of the CDR3: TGTGCCAGTAGTATCGTCAGTATTCCCAATCAGCCCCAGCATTTT. Its translation: CASSIVSIPNQPQHF.

A remark on this clone: Mismatch with germline at one junction end may stem from a read error. The chain joins TRBV24-1 to TRBJ2-7, with 10 bases fitting TRBD2. Germline loops: CDR1 KGHDR, CDR2 SFDVKD. The CDR3 is 15 residues long. CDR3 coding DNA: TGTGCCACGAGTGGTAGCGGGAGGAACTCCTACGAGCAGTACTTC. This codes for CATSGSGRNSYEQYF.

The chain is built from TRBV9 and TRBJ2-2; 11 bases map to TRBD2. CDR1 and CDR2 (germline): SGDLS, YYNGEE. The trim removed 5 bases at V and 3 bases at J, leaving 15 bases unmatched. This CDR3 spans 19 amino acids. The CDR3 sequence is CASRPVAGGLGLDTGELFF. The DNA for the CDR3 is TGTGCCAGCAGACCAGTAGCGGGAGGGCTGGGGCTAGACACCGGGGAGCTGTTTTTT.

The chain recombines TRBV14 with TRBJ1-2; D remains unclear. The CDR3 sequence is 14 residues long. Per the germline V gene, CDR1 is SGHDN and CDR2 is FVKESK. Trimming took off 2 bases at V and 2 bases at J, with 9 bases between the two ends. CDR3 region: CASSQLGENYGYTF. The CDR3 nucleotides are TGTGCCAGCAGCCAATTGGGAGAAAACTATGGCTACACCTTC.

J is TRBJ2-7 and V is TRBV6-1; 12 nucleotides match TRBD2. The germline V gene has CDR1 MNHNS and CDR2 SASEGT. The CDR3 has 15 amino acids. Trimming at V came to 2 bases and at J to 5 bases, leaving 4 bases not matched to a gene. The CDR3 region has the DNA TGTGCCAGCAGTGAACCGGGACTAGCGGGTAACGAGCAGTACTTC. This translates into CASSEPGLAGNEQYF.

About this clone itself: Germline and junction disagree at one end, which may indicate a read error. This chain connects TRBV30 to TRBJ1-2; TRBD1 agrees at 9 bases. Per the germline V gene, CDR1 is GTSNPN and CDR2 is SVGIG (reference sequence). The CDR3 covers 12 residues. In DNA, the CDR3 is TGTGCTGCCTCGGGGGACAGGGCCCAGGGTTTTTTC. Protein product: CAASGDRAQGFF.

V and J are TRBV10-1 and TRBJ2-7; 11 nucleotides align to TRBD2. In germline, CDR1 is WNHNN, CDR2 SYGVQD (reference sequence). CDR3 length: 14 amino acids. V shed 6 bases and J 1 base; nucleotides not matched to a gene: 2. The CDR3 DNA reads TGCGCCAGCAGCGGGACTAGCGGATCCTACGAGCAGTACTTC. This gives the protein CASSGTSGSYEQYF.

The chain is built from TRBV5-4 and TRBJ1-6; unclear D gene. CDR3 length equals 15 residues. In germline, CDR1 is SGHNT, CDR2 YYREEE (reference sequence). The V and J ends lost 0 bases and 7 bases respectively, with 11 bases between them. The CDR3 DNA is TGTGCCAGCAGCTTGGATATGTCACAGAATTCACCCCTCCACTTT. Translated: CASSLDMSQNSPLHF.

The chain is built from TRBV7-2 and TRBJ2-2, with D possibly TRBD2 on 5 matching bases. V was clipped by 7 bases and J by 8 bases, with 23 bases between them. Germline assignment: CDR1 SGHTA and CDR2 FQGNSA. This CDR3 comprises 16 residues. The CDR3 bases are TGTGCCAGCAACACCGGGAAGACTTTAGAGCGGGGGGAGCTGTTTTTT. This codes for CASNTGKTLERGELFF. The variable domain in full, completed from reference TRBV7-2 and TRBJ2-2, reads GAGVSQSPSNKVTEKGKDVELRCDPISGHTALYWYRQSLGQGLEFLIYFQGNSAPDKSGLPSDRFSAERTGGSVSTLTIQRTQQEDSAVYLCASNTGKTLERGELFFGEGSRLTVL.